This T cell receptor (beta chain) was captured in a study of immune evolution from preneoplasia to lung adenocarcinoma listed by TCRdb under 2021. For the study in its entirety: HLA loss of heterozygosity was observed in approximately 7%, 15% and 30% of AIS, MIA and ADC lesions, respectively, and was not observed in any AAH lesions. The immune data were combined with whole exome sequencing and methylation data from the same cohort of nodules. The study used immune gene expression, TCR sequencing and multiplex immunofluorescence to profile the immune contexture of lung adenocarcinoma precursors and invasive adenocarcinoma. POLYSOLVER was used to infer Class I HLA alleles from exome data, while LOHHLA was used to detect allele-specific HLA loss. In total, the cohort included 50 to 60 patients with pulmonary nodules, all of whom underwent surgical resection. Resected precursor lesions (AAH, AIS, MIA) and invasive adenocarcinomas were each compared against paired morphologically normal lung tissue. Sample size was based on specimen availability rather than a prior power calculation. According to the study, around 110 samples went through TCR sequencing. TCR sequencing data came from 45 to 65 patients.

Points the paper makes about the study in general: The highest top T cell clone frequencies were observed in normal lung, and a progressive decrease in top T cell clone frequencies appeared to occur from AAH through AIS, MIA and invasive adenocarcinoma. Findings were based on association rather than direct causation; larger cohorts with long-term follow-up and longitudinal biopsies were deemed needed. Clonality was highest in normal lung, while later-stage lesions appeared to have lower clonality but higher T cell density and diversity. Because all patients were from Japan and China, applicability to Western populations was uncertain. Compared with EGFR-mutant or double wild-type lesions, KRAS-mutant nodules had the highest T cell clonality.

Patients underwent resection in Japan or China between about 2014 and 2018. Two lung cancer pathologists independently reviewed H&E slides to confirm the histologic diagnosis of every case. Macro-dissection after pathologic assessment enriched premalignant or tumor cells for nucleic acid extraction. DNA was isolated from FFPE tissue using the AllPrep DNA/RNA FFPE Kit. Details on this clone: Its antigen is currently not known. Compared with germline, one end of the junction differs, possibly owing to a read error.

The immunoSEQ hsTCRbeta Kit was used to sequence TCR beta CDR3 regions from DNA. The published analysis was carried out like this. The ImmunoSEQ Analyzer was used to analyse the TCR sequencing data. T cell clonality was defined as 1 minus Pielou's evenness, calculated on productive rearrangements. T cell diversity was measured with the inverse Simpson index on productive templates. T cell density was defined as TCR beta template counts normalized to usable DNA, with usable DNA estimated by amplification and sequencing of housekeeping genes. Two-sided Kruskal-Wallis tests were used to compare TCR metrics across histologic stages. In TCRdb, the immuneACCESS table is reduced to in-frame sequences with V and J assigned. These tables do not hold every clone; where another copy was compared, an unresolved V gene accounts for under half, and the others remain unexplained. D and trimming were read from the DNA, whereas the V and J calls and clone size are those reported in that table. This sample lists about 9,000 clones; 75% to 90% were detected once. About 5.8% of the sample lies in the top ten.

Material: FFPE minimally invasive lung adenocarcinoma tissue. The label giving this sample's cell subset or site can be read as: micro-invasive lung adenocarcinoma (MIA). This sequence originates from a person aged 70 to 85 with lung adenocarcinoma.

The DNA sequence reads TGTGCCACCAGCAGCAAGGACAGGGGGAACACTGAAGCTTTTTTT. This yields the protein CATSSKDRGNTEAFF. The rearrangement combines TRBV15 with TRBJ1-1; 10 central nucleotides agree with TRBD1. Based on the germline V gene (reference sequence), the CDR1 and CDR2 sequences are LNHNV and YYDKDF. The CDR3 has 15 amino acids, counting the end cysteine and phenylalanine. The retained sequence is limited to the CDR3, 45 bases, with the frame set at the first base.